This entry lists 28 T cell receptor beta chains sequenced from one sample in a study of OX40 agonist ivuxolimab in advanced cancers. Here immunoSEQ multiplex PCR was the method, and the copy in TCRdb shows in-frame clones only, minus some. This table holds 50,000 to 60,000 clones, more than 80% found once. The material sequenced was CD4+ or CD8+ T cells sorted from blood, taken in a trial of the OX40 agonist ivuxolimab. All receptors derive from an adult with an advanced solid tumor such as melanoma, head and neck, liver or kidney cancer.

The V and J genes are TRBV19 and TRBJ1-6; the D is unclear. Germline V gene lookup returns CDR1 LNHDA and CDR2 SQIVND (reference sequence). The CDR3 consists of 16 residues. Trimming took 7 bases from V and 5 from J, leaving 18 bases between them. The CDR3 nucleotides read TGTGCCAGTACCCCTGGACGGATTCGCCATAATTCACCCCTCCACTTT. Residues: CASTPGRIRHNSPLHF.

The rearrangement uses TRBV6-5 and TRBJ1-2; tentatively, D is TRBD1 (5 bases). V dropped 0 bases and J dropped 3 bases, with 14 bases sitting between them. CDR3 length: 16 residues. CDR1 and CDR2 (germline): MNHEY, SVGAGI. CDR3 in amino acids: CASSYSTGGMDYGYTF. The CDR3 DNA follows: TGTGCCAGCAGTTACTCGACCGGGGGAATGGACTATGGCTACACCTTC.

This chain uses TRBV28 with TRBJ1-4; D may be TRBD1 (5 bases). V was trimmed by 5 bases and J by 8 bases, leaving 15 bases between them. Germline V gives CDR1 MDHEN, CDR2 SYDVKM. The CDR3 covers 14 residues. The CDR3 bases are TGTGCCAGCAGTCCTGGGGGGGTTGGAGAAAAACTGTTTTTT. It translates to CASSPGGVGEKLFF.

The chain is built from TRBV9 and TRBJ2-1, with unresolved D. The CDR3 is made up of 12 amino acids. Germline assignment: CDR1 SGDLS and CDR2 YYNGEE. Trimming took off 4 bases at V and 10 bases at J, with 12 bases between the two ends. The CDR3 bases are TGTGCCAGCAGCCCAGAGGCGAGGGAGCAGTTCTTC. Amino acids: CASSPEAREQFF.

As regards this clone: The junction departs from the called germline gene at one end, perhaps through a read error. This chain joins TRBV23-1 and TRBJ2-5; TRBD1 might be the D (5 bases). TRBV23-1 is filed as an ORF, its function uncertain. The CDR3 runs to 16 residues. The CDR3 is CASSQLGETGEETQYF. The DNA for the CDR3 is TGCGCCAGCAGCCAATTAGGGGAAACGGGCGAAGAGACCCAGTACTTC.

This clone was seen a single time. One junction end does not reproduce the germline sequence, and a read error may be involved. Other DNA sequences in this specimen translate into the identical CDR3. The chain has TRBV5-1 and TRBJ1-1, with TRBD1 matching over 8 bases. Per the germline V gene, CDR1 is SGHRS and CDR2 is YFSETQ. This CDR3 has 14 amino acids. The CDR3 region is CASSPQGGNTEAFF. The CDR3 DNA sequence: TGCGCCAGCAGTCCACAGGGGGGGAACACTGAAGCCTTCTTT.

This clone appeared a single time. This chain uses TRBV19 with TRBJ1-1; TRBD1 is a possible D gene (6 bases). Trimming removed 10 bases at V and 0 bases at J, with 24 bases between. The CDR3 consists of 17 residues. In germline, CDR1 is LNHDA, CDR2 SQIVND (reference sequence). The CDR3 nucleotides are TGTGCCACTAAAAGGGGAGTGGGGGGCTTCATGAACACTGAAGCTTTCTTT. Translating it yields CATKRGVGGFMNTEAFF.

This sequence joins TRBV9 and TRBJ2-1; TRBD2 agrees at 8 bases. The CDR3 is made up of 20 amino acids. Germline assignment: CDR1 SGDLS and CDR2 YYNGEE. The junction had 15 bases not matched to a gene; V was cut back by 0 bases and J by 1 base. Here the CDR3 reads CASSVVAGGPGLLSYNEQFF. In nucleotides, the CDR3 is TGTGCCAGCAGCGTAGTCGCGGGGGGACCGGGACTACTTTCCTACAATGAGCAGTTCTTC.

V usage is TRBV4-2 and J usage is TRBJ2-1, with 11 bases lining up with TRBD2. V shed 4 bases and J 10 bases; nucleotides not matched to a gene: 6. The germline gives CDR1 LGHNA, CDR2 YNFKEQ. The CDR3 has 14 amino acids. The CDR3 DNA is TGTGCCAGCAGCCTCACTAGCGGGAGCGAAGAGCAGTTCTTC. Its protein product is CASSLTSGSEEQFF.

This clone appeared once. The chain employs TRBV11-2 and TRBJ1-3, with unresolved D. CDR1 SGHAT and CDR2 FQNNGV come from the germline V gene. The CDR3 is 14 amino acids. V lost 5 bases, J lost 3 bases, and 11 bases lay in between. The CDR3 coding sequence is TGTGCCAGCAGCCCCCGGACTGATGGAAACACCATATATTTT. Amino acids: CASSPRTDGNTIYF.

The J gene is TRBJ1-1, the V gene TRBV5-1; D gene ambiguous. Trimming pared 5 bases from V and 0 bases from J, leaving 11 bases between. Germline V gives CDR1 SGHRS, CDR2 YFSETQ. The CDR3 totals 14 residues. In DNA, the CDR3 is TGCGCCAGCAGTCGTGGGCCGATGAACACTGAAGCTTTCTTT. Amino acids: CASSRGPMNTEAFF.

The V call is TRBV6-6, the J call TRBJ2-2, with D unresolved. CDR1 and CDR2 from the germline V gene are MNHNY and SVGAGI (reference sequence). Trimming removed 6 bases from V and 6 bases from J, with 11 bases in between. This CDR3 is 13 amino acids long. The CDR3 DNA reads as TGTGCCAGCAGCCCCGACTCGGCCGGGGAGCTGTTTTTT. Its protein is CASSPDSAGELFF.

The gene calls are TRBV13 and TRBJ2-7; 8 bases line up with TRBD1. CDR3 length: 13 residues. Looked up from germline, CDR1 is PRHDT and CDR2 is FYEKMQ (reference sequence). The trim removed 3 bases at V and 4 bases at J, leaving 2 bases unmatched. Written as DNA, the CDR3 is TGTGCCAGCAGCTTCTACAGGGGGTACGAGCAGTACTTC. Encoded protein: CASSFYRGYEQYF. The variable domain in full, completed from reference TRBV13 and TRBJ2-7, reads AAGVIQSPRHLIKEKRETATLKCYPIPRHDTVYWYQQGPGQDPQFLISFYEKMQSDKGSIPDRFSAQQFSDYHSELNMSSLELGDSALYFCASSFYRGYEQYFGPGTRLTVT.

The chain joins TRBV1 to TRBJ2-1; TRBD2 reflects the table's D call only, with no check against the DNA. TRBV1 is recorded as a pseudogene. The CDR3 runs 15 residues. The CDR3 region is CTSSLGSGRYNEQFF. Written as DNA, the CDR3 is TGCACCAGCAGCCTGGGGAGCGGGAGGTACAATGAGCAGTTCTTC.

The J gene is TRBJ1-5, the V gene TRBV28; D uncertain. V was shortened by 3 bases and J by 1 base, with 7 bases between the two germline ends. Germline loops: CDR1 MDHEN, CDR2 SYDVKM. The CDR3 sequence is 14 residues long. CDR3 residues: CASSLGLSNQPQHF. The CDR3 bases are TGTGCCAGCAGTTTGGGTTTGAGCAATCAGCCCCAGCATTTT.

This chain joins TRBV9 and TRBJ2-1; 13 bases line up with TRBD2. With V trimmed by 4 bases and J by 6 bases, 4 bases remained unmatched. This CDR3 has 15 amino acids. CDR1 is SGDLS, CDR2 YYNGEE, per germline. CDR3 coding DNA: TGTGCCAGCAGCCCCTGGACTAGCGGGAGCAATGAGCAGTTCTTC. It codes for CASSPWTSGSNEQFF.

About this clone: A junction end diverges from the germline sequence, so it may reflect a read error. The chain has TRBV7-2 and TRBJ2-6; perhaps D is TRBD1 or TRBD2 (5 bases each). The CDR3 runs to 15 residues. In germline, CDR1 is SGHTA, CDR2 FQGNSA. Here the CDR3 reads CASSLGRPGASVLTF. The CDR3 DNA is TGTGCCAGCAGCTTGGGGAGACCTGGGGCCAGCGTCCTGACTTTC.

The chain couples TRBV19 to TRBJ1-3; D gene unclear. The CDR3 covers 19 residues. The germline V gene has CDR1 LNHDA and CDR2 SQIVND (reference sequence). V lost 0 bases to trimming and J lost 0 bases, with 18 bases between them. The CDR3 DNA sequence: TGTGCCAGTAGTATAGATATCATGGTTGGACGGACCTCTGGAAACACCATATATTTT. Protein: CASSIDIMVGRTSGNTIYF.

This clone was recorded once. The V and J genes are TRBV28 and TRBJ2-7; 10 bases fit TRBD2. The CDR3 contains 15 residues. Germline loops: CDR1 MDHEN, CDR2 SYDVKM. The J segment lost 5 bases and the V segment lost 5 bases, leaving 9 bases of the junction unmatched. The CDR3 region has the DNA TGTGCCAGCAGTCCACCAGCCGGACTAGCGGACGAGCAGTACTTC. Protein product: CASSPPAGLADEQYF.

The DNA for the CDR3 is TGTGCCAGTAGTATTAATCTAGCCGTCACAGATACGCAGTATTTT. Encoded protein: CASSINLAVTDTQYF. V usage is TRBV19 and J usage is TRBJ2-3; tentatively, D is TRBD2 (5 bases). Germline loops: CDR1 LNHDA, CDR2 SQIVND (reference sequence). This CDR3 is built from 15 residues. Trimming removed 3 bases from V and 2 bases from J, with 12 bases in between. Combining the CDR3 with reference TRBV19 and TRBJ2-3 gives the whole variable domain DGGITQSPKYLFRKEGQNVTLSCEQNLNHDAMYWYRQDPGQGLRLIYYSQIVNDFQKGDIAEGYSVSREKKESFPLTVTSAQKNPTAFYLCASSINLAVTDTQYFGPGTRLTVL.

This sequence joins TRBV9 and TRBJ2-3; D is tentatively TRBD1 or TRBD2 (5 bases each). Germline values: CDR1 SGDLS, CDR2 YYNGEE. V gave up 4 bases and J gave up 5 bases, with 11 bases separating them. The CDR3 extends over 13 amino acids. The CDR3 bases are TGTGCCAGCAGCCTCCGAGGGGTAGATACGCAGTATTTT. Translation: CASSLRGVDTQYF.

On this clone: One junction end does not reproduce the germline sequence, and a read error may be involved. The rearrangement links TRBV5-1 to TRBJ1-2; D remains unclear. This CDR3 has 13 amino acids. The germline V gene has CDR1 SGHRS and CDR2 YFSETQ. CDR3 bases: TGTGCCAGCAGCTCGGTCCGCCCAAATGGCTACACCTTC. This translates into CASSSVRPNGYTF. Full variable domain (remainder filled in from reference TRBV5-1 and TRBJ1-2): KAGVTQTPRYLIKTRGQQVTLSCSPISGHRSVSWYQQTPGQGLQFLFEYFSETQRNKGNFPGRFSGRQFSNSRSEMNVSTLELGDSALYLCASSSVRPNGYTFGSGTRLTVV.

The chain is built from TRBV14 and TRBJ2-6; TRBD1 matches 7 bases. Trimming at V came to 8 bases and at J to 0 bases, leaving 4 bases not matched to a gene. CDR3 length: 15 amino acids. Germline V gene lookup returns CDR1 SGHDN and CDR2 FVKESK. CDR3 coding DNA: TGTGCCAGCGCCAGGGGGAGCTCTGGGGCCAACGTCCTGACTTTC. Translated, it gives CASARGSSGANVLTF. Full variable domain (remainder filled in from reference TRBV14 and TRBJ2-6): EAGVTQFPSHSVIEKGQTVTLRCDPISGHDNLYWYRRVMGKEIKFLLHFVKESKQDESGMPNNRFLAERTGGTYSTLKVQPAELEDSGVYFCASARGSSGANVLTFGAGSRLTVL.

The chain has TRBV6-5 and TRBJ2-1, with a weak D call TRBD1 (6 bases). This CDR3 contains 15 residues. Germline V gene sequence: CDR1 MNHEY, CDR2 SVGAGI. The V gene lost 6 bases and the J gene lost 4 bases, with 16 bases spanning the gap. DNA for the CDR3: TGTGCCAGCAGGCCCCGCGGACAGAGATACAATGAGCAGTTCTTC. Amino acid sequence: CASRPRGQRYNEQFF.

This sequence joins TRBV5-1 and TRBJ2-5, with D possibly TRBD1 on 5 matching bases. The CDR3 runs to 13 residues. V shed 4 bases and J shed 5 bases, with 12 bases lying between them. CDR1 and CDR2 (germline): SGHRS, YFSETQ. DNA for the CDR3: TGCGCCAGCAGCGAAGGGGTTTCGGAGACCCAGTACTTC. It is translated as CASSEGVSETQYF. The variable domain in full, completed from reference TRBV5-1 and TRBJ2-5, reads KAGVTQTPRYLIKTRGQQVTLSCSPISGHRSVSWYQQTPGQGLQFLFEYFSETQRNKGNFPGRFSGRQFSNSRSEMNVSTLELGDSALYLCASSEGVSETQYFGPGTRLLVL.

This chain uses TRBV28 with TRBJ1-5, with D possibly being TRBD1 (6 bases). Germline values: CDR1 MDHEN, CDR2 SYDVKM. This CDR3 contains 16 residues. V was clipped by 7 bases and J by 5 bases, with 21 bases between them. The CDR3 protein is CASIKGGQGSYQPQHF. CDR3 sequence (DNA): TGTGCCAGCATCAAAGGAGGTCAGGGGTCTTATCAGCCCCAGCATTTT.

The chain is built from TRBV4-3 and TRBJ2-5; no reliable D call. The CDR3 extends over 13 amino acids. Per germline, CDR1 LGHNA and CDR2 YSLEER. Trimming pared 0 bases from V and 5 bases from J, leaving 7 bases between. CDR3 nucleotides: TGCGCCAGCAGCCAAGATATTGCGGAGACCCAGTACTTC. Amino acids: CASSQDIAETQYF.

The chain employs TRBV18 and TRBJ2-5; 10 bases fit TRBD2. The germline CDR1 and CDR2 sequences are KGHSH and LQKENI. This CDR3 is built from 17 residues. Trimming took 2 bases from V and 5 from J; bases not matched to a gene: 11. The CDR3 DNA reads TGTGCCAGCTCACCAATCCCTAGCGGGAGCGCCAGGGAGACCCAGTACTTC. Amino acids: CASSPIPSGSARETQYF.